This entry lists 18 T cell receptor beta chains sequenced from one sample in a study of cytomegalovirus exposure and HLA in healthy donors. The study ran its PCR with 60 Vbeta and 13 Jbeta primers. Clones were sequenced by immunoSEQ multiplex PCR, and TCRdb holds only the in-frame ones, with some missing. The sample lists 150,000 to 250,000 clones, roughly 85% occurring once. Specimen: PBMCs. These receptors all come from a woman in her forties or fifties in good health and CMV-seronegative.

The chain joins TRBV5-1 to TRBJ1-4; D is perhaps TRBD1 (5 bases). V shed 5 bases and J shed 4 bases, with 12 bases lying between them. Germline V CDR1 and CDR2: SGHRS, YFSETQ. This CDR3 is built from 14 residues. CDR3 coding DNA: TGCGCCAGCAGGATGGGGGGAAGTAATGAAAAACTGTTTTTT. It yields the protein CASRMGGSNEKLFF.

The chain combines TRBV27 with TRBJ2-1; 14 positions match TRBD2. The CDR3 consists of 16 residues. Trimming took 4 bases from V and 8 from J; bases not matched to a gene: 7. CDR1 and CDR2 from the germline V gene are MNHEY and SMNVEV (reference sequence). The CDR3 region has the DNA TGTGCCAGCAGTTCCTACGGACTAGCGGGAGGACATGAGCAGTTCTTC. Protein: CASSSYGLAGGHEQFF.

The table lists this clone with a count of one. The chain combines TRBV18 with TRBJ2-2, with 10 positions matching TRBD2. Per germline, CDR1 KGHSH and CDR2 LQKENI. With V trimmed by 3 bases and J by 4 bases, 5 bases remained unmatched. The CDR3 runs to 16 residues. This CDR3 reads CASSPKLAGITGELFF. CDR3 coding DNA: TGTGCCAGCTCACCGAAACTAGCGGGGATCACCGGGGAGCTGTTTTTT.

This clone was counted once. The CDR3 protein is CASSSVAGVQNEQFF. For the CDR3, the DNA is TGCGCCAGCAGCTCAGTAGCGGGAGTTCAAAATGAGCAGTTCTTC. The chain uses TRBV5-1 and TRBJ2-1; TRBD2 aligns across 9 bases. The CDR3 has 15 amino acids. The trim removed 3 bases at V and 7 bases at J, leaving 8 bases unmatched. Germline V gene lookup returns CDR1 SGHRS and CDR2 YFSETQ.

The rearrangement links TRBV18 to TRBJ1-5; D ambiguous. The V and J ends lost 2 bases and 7 bases respectively, with 9 bases between them. The length of the CDR3 is 13 residues. Germline values: CDR1 KGHSH, CDR2 LQKENI. CDR3 loop: CASSPAVEQPQHF. The CDR3 DNA is TGTGCCAGCTCACCAGCAGTGGAGCAGCCCCAGCATTTT.

This clone was recorded once. The chain uses TRBV19 and TRBJ2-1, with D possibly being TRBD1 (6 bases). V dropped 8 bases and J dropped 0 bases, with 11 bases sitting between them. The CDR3 has 14 amino acids. Germline V gene lookup returns CDR1 LNHDA and CDR2 SQIVND (reference sequence). The CDR3 is CASRLGGSYNEQFF. The CDR3 nucleotides are TGTGCCAGTCGCTTAGGGGGCTCCTACAATGAGCAGTTCTTC.

This chain joins TRBV7-9 and TRBJ2-7; TRBD2 matches 12 bases. CDR1 and CDR2 from the germline V gene are SEHNR and FQNEAQ (reference sequence). J was trimmed by 1 base and V by 5 bases; bases with no gene match: 3. The length of the CDR3 is 15 residues. The CDR3 region is CASSPTSGRSYEQYF. DNA of the CDR3: TGTGCCAGCAGCCCAACTAGCGGGAGGTCCTACGAGCAGTACTTC.

J is TRBJ2-5 and V is TRBV6-1; 9 bases match TRBD2. CDR3 length: 15 amino acids. V dropped 2 bases and J dropped 3; count of bases not matched to a gene: 4. Germline CDR1 reads MNHNS; CDR2 reads SASEGT. The CDR3 spells CASSELAGTKETQYF. CDR3 coding DNA: TGTGCCAGCAGTGAACTAGCGGGGACTAAAGAGACCCAGTACTTC.

The rearrangement links TRBV5-4 to TRBJ2-1; no clear D gene. The V gene's germline CDR1 is SGHNT and CDR2 YYREEE (reference sequence). V was cut by 7 bases and J by 10 bases, with 9 bases left in between. There are 10 residues in the CDR3. The CDR3 reads CASEDGEQFF. The CDR3 DNA follows: TGTGCCAGCGAGGATGGGGAGCAGTTCTTC. The entire variable domain, with the rest obtained from reference TRBV5-4 and TRBJ2-1, is as follows: ETGVTQSPTHLIKTRGQQVTLRCSSQSGHNTVSWYQQALGQGPQFIFQYYREEENGRGNFPPRFSGLQFPNYSSELNVNALELDDSALYLCASEDGEQFFGPGTRLTVL.

In its sample, this clone was seen once. The chain joins TRBV2 to TRBJ1-2; tentatively, D is TRBD1 (5 bases). This CDR3 has 14 residues. Germline CDR1 reads SNHLY; CDR2 reads FYNNEI. Trimming cost V 5 bases and J 8 bases, with 18 bases left between them. CDR3 in DNA: TGTGCCAGCAGTATGACCCGGGACTTCGACGGCTACACCTTC. Translating gives CASSMTRDFDGYTF.

The chain is built from TRBV25-1 and TRBJ2-1, with 7 bases lining up with TRBD1. With 3 bases clipped from V and 5 bases from J, the junction kept 7 bases outside the gene matches. CDR3 size: 15 residues. Per germline, CDR1 MGHDK and CDR2 SYGVNS. The CDR3 nucleotides are TGTGCCAGCAGTGATCTGACAGGGACCCACAATGAGCAGTTCTTC. This gives the protein CASSDLTGTHNEQFF.

The gene calls are TRBV5-6 and TRBJ1-2; D might be TRBD1 (5 bases). The germline V gene has CDR1 SGHDT and CDR2 YYEEEE. The V and J ends lost 5 bases and 4 bases respectively, with 15 bases between them. This CDR3 is built from 14 residues. The CDR3 DNA reads TGTGCCAGCAGGACCGGCGGGGGGACCTATGGCTACACCTTC. Translated, it gives CASRTGGGTYGYTF. Full variable domain (rest looked up from reference TRBV5-6 and TRBJ1-2): DAGVTQSPTHLIKTRGQQVTLRCSPKSGHDTVSWYQQALGQGPQFIFQYYEEEERQRGNFPDRFSGHQFPNYSSELNVNALLLGDSALYLCASRTGGGTYGYTFGSGTRLTVV.

J is TRBJ2-3 and V is TRBV12-2; the table calls TRBD2, which could not be checked here. TRBV12-2 is a known pseudogene. This CDR3 has 16 residues. In DNA, the CDR3 is TGTGCAAGTCGCCTGCTTTGCCGAGGGAGCACAGATACGCAGTATTTT. Protein sequence: CASRLLCRGSTDTQYF.

The J gene is TRBJ1-3, the V gene TRBV14; weak D call: TRBD1 (6 bases). The germline V gene has CDR1 SGHDN and CDR2 FVKESK. The CDR3 is 16 residues long. The V and J ends lost 0 bases and 1 base respectively, with 10 bases between them. The CDR3 region has the DNA TGTGCCAGCAGCCAAGAAACAGGGCTATCTGGAAACACCATATATTTT. It is translated as CASSQETGLSGNTIYF.

DNA of the CDR3: TGTGCCAGCTCACAGGGTGGGACTAGCGGGCTGTCCTACGAGCAGTACTTC. It yields the protein CASSQGGTSGLSYEQYF. This chain links TRBV18 with TRBJ2-7; the match to TRBD2 covers 12 bases. V lost 4 bases and J lost 1; bases outside the gene matches: 8. This CDR3 spans 17 amino acids. Per germline, CDR1 KGHSH and CDR2 LQKENI.

This chain connects TRBV5-1 to TRBJ2-3, with TRBD1 as a possible D gene (6 bases). V was trimmed by 4 bases and J by 3 bases, leaving 18 bases between them. Per germline, CDR1 SGHRS and CDR2 YFSETQ. CDR3 length: 16 amino acids. CDR3 DNA sequence: TGCGCCAGCAGCCCGCCGGTCGGTCAGGGGACAGATACGCAGTATTTT. Its translation is CASSPPVGQGTDTQYF.

The rearrangement uses TRBV2 and TRBJ1-1; 9 bases map to TRBD1. Germline loops: CDR1 SNHLY, CDR2 FYNNEI. V lost 1 base and J lost 1; bases outside the gene matches: 13. The CDR3 consists of 19 residues. CDR3 in DNA: TGTGCCAGCAGTGAAGGGGGGGGACAGGGAGCCTCGAGGAACACTGAAGCTTTCTTT. Protein product: CASSEGGGQGASRNTEAFF.

In this sample, this clone turned up a few times. The chain uses TRBV27 and TRBJ2-1, with D perhaps matching TRBD1 (5 bases). V lost 6 bases, J lost 0 bases, and 12 bases lay in between. Germline V CDR1 and CDR2: MNHEY, SMNVEV (reference sequence). The CDR3 has 15 residues. The CDR3 spells CASRLYDSSYNEQFF. CDR3 nucleotide sequence: TGTGCCAGCAGATTGTACGACAGCTCCTACAATGAGCAGTTCTTC.